This TCR beta chain was found in a study of post-analysis software for immune sequencing data. cDNA libraries of TCR beta carried unique molecular identifiers. Each CDR3 protein gets one entry after TCRdb re-called the PCR reads with MiXCR. The sample carries more than 450,000 distinct CDR3 sequences, 44% recorded once. Concerning this clonotype: What it recognizes is unknown.

CDR3 length equals 14 residues. V lost 5 bases, J lost 9 bases, and 19 bases lay in between. Overall study findings and caveats: Among roughly five TRBV segments more frequent in patients than controls were TRBV5-6, TRBV5-1 and TRBV20-1.

The origin of this receptor is a girl aged 10 to 17 with multiple sclerosis. Sequencing used blood. The V and J genes are TRBV12-3 or TRBV12-4 and TRBJ2-5; tentatively, D is TRBD1 (6 bases). CDR3 sequence (DNA): TGTGCCAGCAGTCCTCCCGGGACACCGAGTGCCCAGTACTTC. It yields the protein CASSPPGTPSAQYF.